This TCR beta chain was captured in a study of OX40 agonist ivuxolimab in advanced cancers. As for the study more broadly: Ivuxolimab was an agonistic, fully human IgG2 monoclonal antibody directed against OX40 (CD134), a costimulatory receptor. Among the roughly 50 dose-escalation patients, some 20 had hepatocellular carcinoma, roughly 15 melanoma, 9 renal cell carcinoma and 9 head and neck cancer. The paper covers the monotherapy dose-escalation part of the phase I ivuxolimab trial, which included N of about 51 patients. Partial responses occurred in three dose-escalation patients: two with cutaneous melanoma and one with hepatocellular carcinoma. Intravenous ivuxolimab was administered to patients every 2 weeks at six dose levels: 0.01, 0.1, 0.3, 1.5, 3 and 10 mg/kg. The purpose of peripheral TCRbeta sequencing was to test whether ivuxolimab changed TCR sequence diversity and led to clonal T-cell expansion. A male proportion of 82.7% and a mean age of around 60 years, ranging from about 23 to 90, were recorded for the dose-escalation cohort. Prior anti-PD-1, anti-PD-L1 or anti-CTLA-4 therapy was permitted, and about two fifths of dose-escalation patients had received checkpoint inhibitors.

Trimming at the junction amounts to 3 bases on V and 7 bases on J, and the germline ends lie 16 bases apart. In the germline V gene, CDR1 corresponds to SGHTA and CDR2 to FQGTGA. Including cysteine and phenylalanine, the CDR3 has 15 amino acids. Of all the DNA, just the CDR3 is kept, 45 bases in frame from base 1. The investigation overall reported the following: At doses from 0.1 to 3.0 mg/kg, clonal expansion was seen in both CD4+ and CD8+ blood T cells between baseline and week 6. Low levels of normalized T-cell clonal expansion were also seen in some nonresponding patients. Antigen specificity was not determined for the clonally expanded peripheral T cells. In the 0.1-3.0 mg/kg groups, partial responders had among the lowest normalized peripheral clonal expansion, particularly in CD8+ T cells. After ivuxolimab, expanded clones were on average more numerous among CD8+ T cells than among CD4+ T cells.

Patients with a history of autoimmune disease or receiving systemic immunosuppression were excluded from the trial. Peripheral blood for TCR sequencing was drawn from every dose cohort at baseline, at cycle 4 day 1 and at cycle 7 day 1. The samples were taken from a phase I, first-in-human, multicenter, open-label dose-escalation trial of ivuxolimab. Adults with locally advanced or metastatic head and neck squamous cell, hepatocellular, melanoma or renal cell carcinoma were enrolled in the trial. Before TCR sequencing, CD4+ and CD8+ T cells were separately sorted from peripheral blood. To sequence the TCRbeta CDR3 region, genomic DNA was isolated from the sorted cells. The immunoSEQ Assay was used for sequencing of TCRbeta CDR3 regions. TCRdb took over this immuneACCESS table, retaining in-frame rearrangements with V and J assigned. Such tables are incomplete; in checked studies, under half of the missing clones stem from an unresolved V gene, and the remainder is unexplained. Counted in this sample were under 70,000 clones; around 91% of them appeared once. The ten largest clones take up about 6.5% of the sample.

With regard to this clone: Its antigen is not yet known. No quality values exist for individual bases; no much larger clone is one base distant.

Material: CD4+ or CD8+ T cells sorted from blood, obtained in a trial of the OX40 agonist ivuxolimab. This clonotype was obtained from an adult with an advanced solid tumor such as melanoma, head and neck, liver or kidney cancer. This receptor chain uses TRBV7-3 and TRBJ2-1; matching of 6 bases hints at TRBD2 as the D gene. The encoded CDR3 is CASSFNEGLINEQFF. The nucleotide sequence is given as TGTGCCAGCAGCTTCAACGAGGGACTGATTAATGAGCAGTTCTTC.